Sequencing of this TCR beta chain was carried out in a study of blood T cell repertoires in COVID-19. TCRdb keeps only in-frame clones here, not all; method: immunoSEQ multiplex PCR. Among a few hundred thousand clones listed, about nine tenths were seen once. Sample: peripheral blood. This receptor was obtained from a woman in her forties or fifties with COVID-19, enrolled during active disease.

The CDR3 nucleotides read TGCGCCAGCAGCCAGGCTAGCGGGGGGGCCGGTAGGAATGAGCAGTTCTTC. It encodes CASSQASGGAGRNEQFF. The genes are TRBV4-1 and TRBJ2-1; 12 bases line up with TRBD2. The V gene's germline CDR1 is MGHRA and CDR2 YSYEKL. The CDR3 has 17 residues. V gave up 3 bases and J gave up 7 bases; unmatched junction bases: 10.